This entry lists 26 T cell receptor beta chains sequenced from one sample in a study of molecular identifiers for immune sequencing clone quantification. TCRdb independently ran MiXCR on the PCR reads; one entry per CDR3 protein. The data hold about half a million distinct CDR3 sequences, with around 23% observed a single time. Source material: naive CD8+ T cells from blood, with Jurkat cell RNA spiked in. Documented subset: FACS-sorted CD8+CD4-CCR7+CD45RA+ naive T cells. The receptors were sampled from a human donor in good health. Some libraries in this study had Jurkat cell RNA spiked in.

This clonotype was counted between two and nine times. The CDR3 nucleotides are TGTGCCAGCAGTTCGCGTGTACAGGGGGAGTTCGACGAGCAGTACTTC. Translation: CASSSRVQGEFDEQYF. This chain uses TRBV27 with TRBJ2-7; 8 bases are a match to TRBD1. Germline V lookup: CDR1 MNHEY, CDR2 SMNVEV (reference sequence). This CDR3 is 16 amino acids long. V shed 4 bases, J shed 5 bases, and the junction held 13 bases outside the gene matches.

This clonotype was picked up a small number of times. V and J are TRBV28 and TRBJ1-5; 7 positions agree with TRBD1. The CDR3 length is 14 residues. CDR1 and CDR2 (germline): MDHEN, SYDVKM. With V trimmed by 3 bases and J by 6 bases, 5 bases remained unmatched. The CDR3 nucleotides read TGTGCCAGCAGTTTCCTAGGGGGCGGTCAGCCCCAGCATTTT. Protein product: CASSFLGGGQPQHF.

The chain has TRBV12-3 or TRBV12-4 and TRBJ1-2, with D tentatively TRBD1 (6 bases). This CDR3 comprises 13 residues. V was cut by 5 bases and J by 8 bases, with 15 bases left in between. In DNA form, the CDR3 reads TGTGCCAGCAGTCCCCAGGGGTTGAGCGGCTACACCTTC. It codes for CASSPQGLSGYTF.

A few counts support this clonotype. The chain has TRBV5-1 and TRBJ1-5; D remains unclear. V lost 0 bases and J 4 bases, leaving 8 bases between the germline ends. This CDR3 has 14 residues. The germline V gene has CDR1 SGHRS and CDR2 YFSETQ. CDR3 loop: CASSLESANQPQHF. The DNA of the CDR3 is TGCGCCAGCAGCTTGGAATCGGCTAATCAGCCCCAGCATTTT.

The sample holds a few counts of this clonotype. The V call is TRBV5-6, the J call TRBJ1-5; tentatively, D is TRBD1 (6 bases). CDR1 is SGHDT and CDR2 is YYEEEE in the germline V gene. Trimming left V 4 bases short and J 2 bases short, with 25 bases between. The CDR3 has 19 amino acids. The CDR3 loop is CASSPHAGANVVGNQPQHF. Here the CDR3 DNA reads TGTGCCAGCAGCCCCCACGCAGGGGCGAACGTTGTTGGCAATCAGCCCCAGCATTTT.

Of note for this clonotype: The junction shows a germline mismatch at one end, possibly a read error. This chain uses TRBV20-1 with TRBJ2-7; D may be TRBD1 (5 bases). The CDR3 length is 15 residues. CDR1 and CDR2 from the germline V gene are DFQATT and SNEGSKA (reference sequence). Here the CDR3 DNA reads TGCAGTGCTAGAGATACGGCAGGGATATCCTACGAGCAATACTTC. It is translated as CSARDTAGISYEQYF.

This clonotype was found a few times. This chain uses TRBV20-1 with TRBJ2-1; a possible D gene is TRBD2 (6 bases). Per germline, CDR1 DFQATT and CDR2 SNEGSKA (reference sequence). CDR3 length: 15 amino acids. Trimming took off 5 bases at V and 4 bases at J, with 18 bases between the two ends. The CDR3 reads CSAVDRDSRYNEQFF. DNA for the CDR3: TGCAGTGCTGTGGATCGGGACTCCCGATACAATGAGCAGTTCTTC.

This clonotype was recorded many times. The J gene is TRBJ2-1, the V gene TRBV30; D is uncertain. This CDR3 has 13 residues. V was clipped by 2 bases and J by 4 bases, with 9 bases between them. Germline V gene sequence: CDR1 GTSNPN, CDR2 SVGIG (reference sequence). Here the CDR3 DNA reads TGTGCCTGGAGTCGACTCACTTACAATGAGCAGTTCTTC. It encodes CAWSRLTYNEQFF.

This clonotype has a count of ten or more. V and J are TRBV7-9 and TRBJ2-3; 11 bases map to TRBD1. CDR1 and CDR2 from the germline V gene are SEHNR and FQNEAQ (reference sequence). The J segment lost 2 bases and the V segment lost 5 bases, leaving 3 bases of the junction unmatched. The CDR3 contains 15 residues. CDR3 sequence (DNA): TGTGCCAGCAGCAACGGACAGGGGGCCACAGATACGCAGTATTTT. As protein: CASSNGQGATDTQYF.

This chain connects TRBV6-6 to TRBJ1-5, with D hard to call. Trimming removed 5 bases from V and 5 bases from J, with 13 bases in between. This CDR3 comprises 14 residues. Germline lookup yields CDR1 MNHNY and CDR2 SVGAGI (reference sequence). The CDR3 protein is CASSPYGPYQPQHF. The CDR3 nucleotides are TGTGCCAGCAGTCCATATGGCCCGTATCAGCCCCAGCATTTT.

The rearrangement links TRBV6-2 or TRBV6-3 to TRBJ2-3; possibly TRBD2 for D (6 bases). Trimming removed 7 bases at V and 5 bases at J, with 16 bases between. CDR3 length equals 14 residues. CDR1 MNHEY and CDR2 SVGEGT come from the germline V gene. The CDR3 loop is CASKGPRGRDTQYF. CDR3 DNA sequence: TGTGCCAGCAAAGGACCGCGGGGAAGAGATACGCAGTATTTT.

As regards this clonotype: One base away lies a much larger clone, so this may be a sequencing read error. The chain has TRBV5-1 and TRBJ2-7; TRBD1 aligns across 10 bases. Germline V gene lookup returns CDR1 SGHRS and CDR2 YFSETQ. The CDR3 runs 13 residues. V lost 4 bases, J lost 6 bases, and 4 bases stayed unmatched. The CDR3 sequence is CASSAGTGVEQYF. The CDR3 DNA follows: TGCGCCAGCAGCGCCGGGACAGGGGTCGAGCAGTACTTC.

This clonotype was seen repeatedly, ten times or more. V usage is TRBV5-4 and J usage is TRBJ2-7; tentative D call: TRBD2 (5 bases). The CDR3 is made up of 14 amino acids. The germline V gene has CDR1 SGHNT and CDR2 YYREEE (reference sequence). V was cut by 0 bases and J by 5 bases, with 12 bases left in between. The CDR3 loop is CASSLERRPHEQYF. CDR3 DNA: TGTGCCAGCAGCTTGGAAAGGAGGCCCCACGAGCAGTACTTC.

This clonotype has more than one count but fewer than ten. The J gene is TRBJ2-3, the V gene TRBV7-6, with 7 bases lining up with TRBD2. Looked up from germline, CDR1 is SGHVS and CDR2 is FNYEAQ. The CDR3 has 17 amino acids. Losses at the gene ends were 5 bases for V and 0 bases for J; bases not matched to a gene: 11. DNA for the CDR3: TGTGCCAGCAGCCTCTCTCGGCGGGGGACCAGCACAGATACGCAGTATTTT. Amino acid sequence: CASSLSRRGTSTDTQYF.

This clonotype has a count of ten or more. CDR3: CASSQDGSGAGELFF. The CDR3 nucleotides are TGTGCCAGCAGCCAAGACGGCTCAGGAGCCGGGGAGCTGTTTTTT. The chain recombines TRBV3-1 with TRBJ2-2; D is unclear. The V and J ends lost 0 bases and 6 bases respectively, with 11 bases between them. There are 15 residues in the CDR3. CDR1 and CDR2 from the germline V gene are LGHDT and YNNKEL (reference sequence).

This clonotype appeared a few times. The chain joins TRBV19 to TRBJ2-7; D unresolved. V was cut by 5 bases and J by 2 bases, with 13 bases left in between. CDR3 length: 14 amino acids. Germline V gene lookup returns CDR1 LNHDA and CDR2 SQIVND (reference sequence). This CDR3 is CASSSVGQTYEQYF. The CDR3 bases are TGTGCCAGTAGTTCTGTCGGTCAGACCTACGAGCAGTACTTC.

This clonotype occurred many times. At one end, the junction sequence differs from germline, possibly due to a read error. CDR3 in amino acids: CASSPGQNSYEQYF. DNA of the CDR3: TGCGCCAGCAGCCCAGGACAGAACTCCTACGAGCAGTACTTC. The chain has TRBV5-6 and TRBJ2-7; TRBD1 is a possible D gene (6 bases). The CDR3 runs 14 residues. The V gene's germline CDR1 is SGHDT and CDR2 YYEEEE. The full variable domain, its missing parts supplied by reference TRBV5-6 and TRBJ2-7, is DAGVTQSPTHLIKTRGQQVTLRCSPKSGHDTVSWYQQALGQGPQFIFQYYEEEERQRGNFPDRFSGHQFPNYSSELNVNALLLGDSALYLCASSPGQNSYEQYFGPGTRLTVT.

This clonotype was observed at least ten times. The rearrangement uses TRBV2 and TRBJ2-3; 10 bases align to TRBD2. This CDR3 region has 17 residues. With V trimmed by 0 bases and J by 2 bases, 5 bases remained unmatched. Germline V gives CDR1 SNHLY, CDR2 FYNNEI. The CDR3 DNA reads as TGTGCCAGCAGTGAAGCCCCTAGCGGGAGTGTCACAGATACGCAGTATTTT. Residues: CASSEAPSGSVTDTQYF. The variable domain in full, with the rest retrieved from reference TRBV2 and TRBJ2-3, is EPEVTQTPSHQVTQMGQEVILRCVPISNHLYFYWYRQILGQKVEFLVSFYNNEISEKSEIFDDQFSVERPDGSNFTLKIRSTKLEDSAMYFCASSEAPSGSVTDTQYFGPGTRLTVL.

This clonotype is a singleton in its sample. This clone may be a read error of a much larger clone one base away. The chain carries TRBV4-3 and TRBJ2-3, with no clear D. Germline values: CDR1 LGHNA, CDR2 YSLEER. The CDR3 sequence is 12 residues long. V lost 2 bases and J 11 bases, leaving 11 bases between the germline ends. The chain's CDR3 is CASSQNHGMQYF. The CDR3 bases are TGCGCCAGCAGCCAAAACCATGGTATGCAGTATTTT.

The CDR3 sequence: CATSVWAGSENTGELFF. The CDR3 bases are TGTGCCACCAGTGTCTGGGCCGGGTCAGAGAACACCGGGGAGCTGTTTTTT. The V call is TRBV24-1, the J call TRBJ2-2, with no clear D. The CDR3 is 17 residues long. Trimming left V 5 bases short and J 1 base short, with 16 bases between. CDR1 is KGHDR, CDR2 SFDVKD, per germline.

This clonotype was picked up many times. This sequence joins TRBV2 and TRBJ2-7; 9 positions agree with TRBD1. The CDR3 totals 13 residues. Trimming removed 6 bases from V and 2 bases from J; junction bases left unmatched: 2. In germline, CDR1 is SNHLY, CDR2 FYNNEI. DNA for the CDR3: TGTGCCAGCAGCCGGGACAGGGCCTACGAGCAGTACTTC. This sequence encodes CASSRDRAYEQYF.

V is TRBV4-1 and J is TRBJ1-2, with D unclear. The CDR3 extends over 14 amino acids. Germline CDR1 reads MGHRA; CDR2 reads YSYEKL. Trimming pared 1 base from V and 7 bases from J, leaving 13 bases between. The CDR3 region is CASSQGPQFPGYTF. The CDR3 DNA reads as TGCGCCAGCAGCCAAGGTCCACAGTTTCCTGGCTACACCTTC.

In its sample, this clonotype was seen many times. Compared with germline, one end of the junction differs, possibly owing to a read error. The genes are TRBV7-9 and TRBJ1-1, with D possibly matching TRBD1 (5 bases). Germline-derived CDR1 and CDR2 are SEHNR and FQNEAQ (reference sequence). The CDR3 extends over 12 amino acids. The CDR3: CASRLGEAEAFF. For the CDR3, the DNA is TGTGCCAGCAGGTTAGGGGAAGCTGAAGCTTTCTTT.

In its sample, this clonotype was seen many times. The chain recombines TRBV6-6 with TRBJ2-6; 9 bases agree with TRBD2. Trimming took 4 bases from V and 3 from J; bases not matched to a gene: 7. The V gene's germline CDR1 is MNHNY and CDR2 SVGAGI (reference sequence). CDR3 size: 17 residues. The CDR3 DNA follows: TGTGCCAGCAGTTTGGGAATAGCGGGAGTTGGGGCCAACGTCCTGACTTTC. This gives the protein CASSLGIAGVGANVLTF.

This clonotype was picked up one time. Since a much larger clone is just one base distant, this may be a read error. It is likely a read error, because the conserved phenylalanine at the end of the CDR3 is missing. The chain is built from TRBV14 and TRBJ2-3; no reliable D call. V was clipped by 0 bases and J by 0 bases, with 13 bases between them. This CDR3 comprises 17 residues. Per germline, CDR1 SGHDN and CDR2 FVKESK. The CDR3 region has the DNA TGTGCCAGCAGCCAAGATGGCAGGTCGGCTAGCACAGATACGCAGTATTCT. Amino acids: CASSQDGRSASTDTQYS.

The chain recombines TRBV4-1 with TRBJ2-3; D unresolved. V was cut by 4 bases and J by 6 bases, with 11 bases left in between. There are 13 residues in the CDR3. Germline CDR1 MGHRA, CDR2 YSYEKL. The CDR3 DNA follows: TGCGCCAGCAGCCTGGGCGAGCCCGATACGCAGTATTTT. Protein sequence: CASSLGEPDTQYF.